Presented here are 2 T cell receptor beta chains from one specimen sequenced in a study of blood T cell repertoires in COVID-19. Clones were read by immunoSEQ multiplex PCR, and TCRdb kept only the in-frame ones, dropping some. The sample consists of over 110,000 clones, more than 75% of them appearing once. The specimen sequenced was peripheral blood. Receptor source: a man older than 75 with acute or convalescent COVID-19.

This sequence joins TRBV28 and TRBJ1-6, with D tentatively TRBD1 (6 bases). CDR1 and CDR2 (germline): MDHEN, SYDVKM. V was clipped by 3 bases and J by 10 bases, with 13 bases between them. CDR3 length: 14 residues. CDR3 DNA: TGTGCCAGCAGTTTGCGCAGGGGACGCTCACCCCTCCACTTT. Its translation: CASSLRRGRSPLHF.

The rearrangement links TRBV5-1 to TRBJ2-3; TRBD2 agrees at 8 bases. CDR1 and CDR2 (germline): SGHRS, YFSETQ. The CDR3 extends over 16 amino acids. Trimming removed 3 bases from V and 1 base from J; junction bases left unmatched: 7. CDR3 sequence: CASSSGGAEGTDTQYF. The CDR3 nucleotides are TGCGCCAGCAGCTCCGGGGGGGCTGAAGGCACAGATACGCAGTATTTT.